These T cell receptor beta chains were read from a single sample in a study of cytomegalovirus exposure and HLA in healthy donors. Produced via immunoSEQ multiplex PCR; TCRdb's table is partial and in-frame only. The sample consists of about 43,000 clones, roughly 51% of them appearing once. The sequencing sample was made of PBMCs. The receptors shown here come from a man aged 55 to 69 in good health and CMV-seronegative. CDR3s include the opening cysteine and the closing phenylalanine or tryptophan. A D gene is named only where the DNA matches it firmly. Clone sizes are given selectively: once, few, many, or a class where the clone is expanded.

cdr3_nt: TGCGCCAGCAGCTCGGGGCCCGGGGGAGGCGATGGCTACACCTTC; cdr3_aa: CASSSGPGGGDGYTF; clone_size: -; d_call: -; j_call: TRBJ1-2; v_call: TRBV5-1
cdr3_nt: TGTGCCAGCAGCCAAGATCACCCAGGGACTAGCGGGGCCACCTACGAGCAGTACTTC; cdr3_aa: CASSQDHPGTSGATYEQYF; clone_size: once; d_call: TRBD2; j_call: TRBJ2-7; v_call: TRBV4-2
cdr3_nt: TGTGCCAGCAGTTTCGACAGGGTGAACCCTGAAGCTTTCTTT; cdr3_aa: CASSFDRVNPEAFF; clone_size: -; d_call: TRBD1; j_call: TRBJ1-1; v_call: TRBV2
cdr3_nt: TGTGCCTGGAGTCACTTCCGGGACTACCAAGAGACCCAGTACTTC; cdr3_aa: CAWSHFRDYQETQYF; clone_size: -; d_call: -; j_call: TRBJ2-5; v_call: TRBV30
cdr3_nt: TGCGCCAGCAGCCAAGTCGGCGGAAGGACTAGCGGGGCCATTCCCCCAGATACGCAGTATTTT; cdr3_aa: CASSQVGGRTSGAIPPDTQYF; clone_size: -; d_call: TRBD2; j_call: TRBJ2-3; v_call: TRBV4-3
cdr3_nt: TGTGCCAGCAGACAGGACGGGCTCCTTTCCTACGAGCAGTACTTC; cdr3_aa: CASRQDGLLSYEQYF; clone_size: -; d_call: -; j_call: TRBJ2-7; v_call: TRBV28
cdr3_nt: TGCGCCAGCAATAGGGACACTTACACTGAAGCTTTCTTT; cdr3_aa: CASNRDTYTEAFF; clone_size: -; d_call: -; j_call: TRBJ1-1; v_call: TRBV10-2
cdr3_nt: TGTGCCAGCCACGGGGACTACTATGGCTACACCTTC; cdr3_aa: CASHGDYYGYTF; clone_size: -; d_call: -; j_call: TRBJ1-2; v_call: TRBV5-4
cdr3_nt: TGTGCCAGCACCCTTAAAGGGGGACGCGAGCAGTACTTC; cdr3_aa: CASTLKGGREQYF; clone_size: -; d_call: -; j_call: TRBJ2-7; v_call: TRBV6-5
cdr3_nt: TGTGCCAGCAGTTTGGTGCGGGGGGGGAACACTGAAGCTTTCTTT; cdr3_aa: CASSLVRGGNTEAFF; clone_size: -; d_call: -; j_call: TRBJ1-1; v_call: TRBV28
cdr3_nt: TGTGCCAGCAGCCATCCGGGACAGGGATTCGAGCAGTACTTC; cdr3_aa: CASSHPGQGFEQYF; clone_size: few; d_call: TRBD1; j_call: TRBJ2-7; v_call: TRBV11-2
cdr3_nt: TGCAGCGGTAGACTAGCGGGAGCCTACGAGCAGTACTTC; cdr3_aa: CSGRLAGAYEQYF; clone_size: -; d_call: TRBD2; j_call: TRBJ2-7; v_call: TRBV29-1
cdr3_nt: TGCGCCAGCAGCTTGGATGGGGGCGCAGGTGGCTACACCTTC; cdr3_aa: CASSLDGGAGGYTF; clone_size: -; d_call: -; j_call: TRBJ1-2; v_call: TRBV5-1
cdr3_nt: TGTGCCAGCAGTCATAAGGGGGACTATGGCTACACCTTC; cdr3_aa: CASSHKGDYGYTF; clone_size: -; d_call: -; j_call: TRBJ1-2; v_call: TRBV27
cdr3_nt: TGTGCCACAAACGAGGGATCCCCCCGGGAGACCCAGTACTTC; cdr3_aa: CATNEGSPRETQYF; clone_size: -; d_call: -; j_call: TRBJ2-5; v_call: TRBV10-3
cdr3_nt: TGTGCCCTGACAGACAACTATGGCTACACCTTC; cdr3_aa: CALTDNYGYTF; clone_size: -; d_call: -; j_call: TRBJ1-2; v_call: TRBV30
cdr3_nt: TGTGCCAGCACTGCGGGGGGGGAGCAGTACTTC; cdr3_aa: CASTAGGEQYF; clone_size: -; d_call: TRBD2; j_call: TRBJ2-7; v_call: TRBV6-5
cdr3_nt: TGTGCCAGCAGTTTGCGTCTGATAAATCAGCCCCAGCATTTT; cdr3_aa: CASSLRLINQPQHF; clone_size: -; d_call: -; j_call: TRBJ1-5; v_call: TRBV28
cdr3_nt: TGTGCCAGCAGTCCACAGGGGGTGGGTGGCACTGAAGCTTTCTTT; cdr3_aa: CASSPQGVGGTEAFF; clone_size: -; d_call: TRBD1; j_call: TRBJ1-1; v_call: TRBV6-1
cdr3_nt: TGCGCCAGCAGCCGAGTATTCCCAAGCGGGAGACTAGGATACGAGCAGTACTTC; cdr3_aa: CASSRVFPSGRLGYEQYF; clone_size: few; d_call: TRBD2; j_call: TRBJ2-7; v_call: TRBV4-1
cdr3_nt: TGTGCCAGCAGTGTTCTAGCGGTACAAGAGACCCAGTACTTC; cdr3_aa: CASSVLAVQETQYF; clone_size: -; d_call: TRBD2; j_call: TRBJ2-5; v_call: TRBV25-1
cdr3_nt: TGTGCCAGTAGAGACAGGGGGCGCGGTGAAAAACTGTTTTTT; cdr3_aa: CASRDRGRGEKLFF; clone_size: once; d_call: TRBD1; j_call: TRBJ1-4; v_call: TRBV6-5
cdr3_nt: TGTGCCAGTAGTATCAAACAGGACTACGAGCAGTACTTC; cdr3_aa: CASSIKQDYEQYF; clone_size: once; d_call: -; j_call: TRBJ2-7; v_call: TRBV19